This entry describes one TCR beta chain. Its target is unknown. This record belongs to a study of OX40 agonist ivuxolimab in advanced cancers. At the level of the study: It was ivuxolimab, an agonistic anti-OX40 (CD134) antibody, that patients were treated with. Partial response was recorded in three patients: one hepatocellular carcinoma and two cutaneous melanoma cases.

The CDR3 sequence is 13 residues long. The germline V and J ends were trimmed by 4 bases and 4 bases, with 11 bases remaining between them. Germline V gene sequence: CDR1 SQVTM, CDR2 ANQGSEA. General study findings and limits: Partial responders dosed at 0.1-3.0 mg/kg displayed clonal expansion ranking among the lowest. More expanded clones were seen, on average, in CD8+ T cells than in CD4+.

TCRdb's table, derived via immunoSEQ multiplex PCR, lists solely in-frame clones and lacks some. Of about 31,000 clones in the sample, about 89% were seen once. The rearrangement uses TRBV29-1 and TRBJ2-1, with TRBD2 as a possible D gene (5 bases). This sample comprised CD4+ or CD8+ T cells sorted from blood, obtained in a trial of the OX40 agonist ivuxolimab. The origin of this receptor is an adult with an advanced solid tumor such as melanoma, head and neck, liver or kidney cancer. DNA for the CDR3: TGCAGCGTTGGAGCAAGCGGTTACAATGAGCAGTTCTTC. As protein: CSVGASGYNEQFF.